A single sample gave rise to the 2 T cell receptor beta chains below, sequenced in a study of blood T cell repertoires in COVID-19. Generated by immunoSEQ multiplex PCR, the TCRdb table keeps only in-frame clones and is missing some. The data show around 47,000 clones, around 83% seen once. Sequenced sample: peripheral blood. Receptor source: a man aged 65-85 years with active COVID-19.

The rearrangement uses TRBV29-1 and TRBJ2-7, with D possibly TRBD1 on 6 matching bases. From germline, CDR1 is SQVTM and CDR2 ANQGSEA. The ends were cut back, 6 bases at V and 3 bases at J, with 18 bases in the middle. The CDR3 extends over 14 amino acids. CDR3 DNA sequence: TGCAGCGTAGGTACCAGGGGTCGCCTCTACGAGCAGTACTTC. Translating it yields CSVGTRGRLYEQYF.

The chain joins TRBV4-3 to TRBJ1-3; 8 bases are shared with TRBD1. This CDR3 region has 18 residues. The junction had 11 bases not matched to a gene; V was cut back by 0 bases and J by 4 bases. Germline assignment: CDR1 LGHNA and CDR2 YSLEER. The CDR3 is CASSQEPWATGVGNTIYF. The CDR3 DNA reads TGCGCCAGCAGCCAAGAACCCTGGGCGACAGGGGTAGGAAACACCATATATTTT.